This T cell receptor beta chain came from a study of T cell repertoires in cytomegalovirus infection. TCRdb ran MiXCR on the reads and lists one entry per CDR3 protein. The repertoire consists of 700,000 to 850,000 distinct CDR3 sequences, with 30% to 35% occurring once and the leading ten covering around 12%. As to this clonotype: As yet, its antigen is unknown.

V shed 8 bases, J shed 11 bases, and the junction held 9 bases outside the gene matches. The CDR3 is 13 residues long. This clonotype was obtained from a human donor in good health (CMV status not recorded). Some clones in this sample may be carry-over from other donors' samples. This sample comprised cultured CD8+ T cells from PBMCs, obtained from culture after CMV antigen stimulation. This chain connects TRBV12-3 or TRBV12-4 to TRBJ1-6, with 7 positions matching TRBD1. CDR3 nucleotide sequence: TGTGCCAGCGGGTCGACAGGGTCAGCACCCCTCCACTTT. Protein: CASGSTGSAPLHF.